These 17 T cell receptor beta chains were sequenced from one sample in a study of OX40 agonist ivuxolimab in advanced cancers. Only in-frame clones appear in the TCRdb table, and some are missing; sequencing was by immunoSEQ multiplex PCR. Of more than 60,000 clones in the sample, 86% are singletons; the top ten hold about 1.2%. The source material was CD4+ or CD8+ T cells sorted from blood, sampled in a trial of the OX40 agonist ivuxolimab. These receptors all stem from an adult with an advanced solid tumor such as melanoma, head and neck, liver or kidney cancer.

The chain carries TRBV29-1 and TRBJ2-7; D could derive from TRBD1 or TRBD2 (5 bases each). V lost 6 bases and J lost 3, with 15 bases in between. The CDR3 has 13 residues. The germline gives CDR1 SQVTM, CDR2 ANQGSEA. Here the CDR3 DNA reads TGCAGCGTCGGGACCGCCTTGGGCTACGAGCAGTACTTC. Residues: CSVGTALGYEQYF.

This sequence joins TRBV4-2 and TRBJ1-3; no clear D gene. This CDR3 has 15 residues. The V and J ends lost 1 base and 5 bases respectively, with 12 bases between them. Germline-derived CDR1 and CDR2 are LGHNA and YNFKEQ. CDR3 sequence (DNA): TGTGCCAGCAGCCAAGGTGTAAGCGGCAGAAACACCATATATTTT. This gives the protein CASSQGVSGRNTIYF.

As to this clone: The same CDR3 arises from other DNA sequences in this sample as well. The CDR3 coding sequence is TGCAGCGTTGAAGACGGAGGGCCTAACACTGAAGCTTTCTTT. This codes for CSVEDGGPNTEAFF. The chain uses TRBV29-1 and TRBJ1-1; no firm D call. The length of the CDR3 is 14 residues. CDR1 is SQVTM, CDR2 ANQGSEA, per germline. V lost 0 bases and J lost 2, with 10 bases in between.

The chain employs TRBV18 and TRBJ2-2, with TRBD1 identical over 8 bases. In germline, CDR1 is KGHSH, CDR2 LQKENI. V shed 3 bases and J 4 bases; nucleotides not matched to a gene: 4. The length of the CDR3 is 15 residues. CDR3 in DNA: TGTGCCAGCTCACCTGGACAGGGAGGCACCGGGGAGCTGTTTTTT. It translates to CASSPGQGGTGELFF.

This clone is a singleton in its sample. This chain links TRBV7-2 with TRBJ1-4; D remains unclear. The CDR3 has 12 amino acids. Germline CDR1 is SGHTA and CDR2 is FQGNSA. V gave up 1 base and J gave up 4 bases, with 1 base separating them. CDR3 sequence: CASSLVNEKLFF. The CDR3 DNA reads as TGTGCCAGCAGCTTAGTTAATGAAAAACTGTTTTTT.

The J gene is TRBJ2-4, the V gene TRBV18; D unclear. The length of the CDR3 is 14 residues. Germline V gene sequence: CDR1 KGHSH, CDR2 LQKENI. V was pared by 2 bases and J by 0 bases, with 5 bases between. The CDR3 nucleotides are TGTGCCAGCTCACCATCTGTAGCCAAAAACATTCAGTACTTC. This sequence encodes CASSPSVAKNIQYF. Drawing the rest from reference TRBV18 and TRBJ2-4, the complete variable domain is NAGVMQNPRHLVRRRGQEARLRCSPMKGHSHVYWYRQLPEEGLKFMVYLQKENIIDESGMPKERFSAEFPKEGPSILRIQQVVRGDSAAYFCASSPSVAKNIQYFGAGTRLSVL.

A single count supports this clone. This chain uses TRBV5-5 with TRBJ1-5; D is uncertain. Trimming cost V 3 bases and J 0 bases, with 16 bases left between them. Germline loops: CDR1 SGHKS, CDR2 YYEKEE (reference sequence). The CDR3 is made up of 17 amino acids. The CDR3 DNA reads as TGTGCCAGCAGCTCGCAACCAGACGGGTATAGCAATCAGCCCCAGCATTTT. This translates into CASSSQPDGYSNQPQHF.

The rearrangement uses TRBV29-1 and TRBJ2-7, with TRBD2 matching 7 bases. Germline CDR1 SQVTM, CDR2 ANQGSEA. V was pared by 7 bases and J by 2 bases, with 2 bases of the junction left unmatched. The CDR3 consists of 11 residues. CDR3 loop: CSAGRAYEQYF. CDR3 in DNA: TGCAGCGCTGGGAGGGCCTACGAGCAGTACTTC.

The chain couples TRBV14 to TRBJ2-5, with unresolved D. This CDR3 has 15 amino acids. Germline V gene sequence: CDR1 SGHDN, CDR2 FVKESK. The V and J ends lost 0 bases and 2 bases respectively, with 10 bases between them. The CDR3 DNA reads as TGTGCCAGCAGCCAAGATGTTGGAAAGCAAGAGACCCAGTACTTC. As protein: CASSQDVGKQETQYF.

V usage is TRBV5-6 and J usage is TRBJ1-6; 8 bases are a match to TRBD1. The J segment lost 10 bases and the V segment lost 3 bases, leaving 9 bases of the junction unmatched. Germline V lookup: CDR1 SGHDT, CDR2 YYEEEE. The CDR3 length is 15 residues. The CDR3 protein is CASSYRTGRLSPLHF. The CDR3 nucleotides are TGTGCCAGCAGCTATAGGACAGGGAGATTATCACCCCTCCACTTT.

The genes are TRBV19 and TRBJ1-2, with D uncertain. Germline V lookup: CDR1 LNHDA, CDR2 SQIVND (reference sequence). Trimming shortened V by 5 bases and J by 7 bases, and 17 bases separated the two germline ends. There are 14 residues in the CDR3. The CDR3 DNA sequence: TGTGCCAGTAGTCGCCAGGCCGGGGATCCTGGCTACACCTTC. Residues: CASSRQAGDPGYTF.

The rearrangement links TRBV7-2 to TRBJ2-7, with 10 nucleotides matching TRBD2. Germline values: CDR1 SGHTA, CDR2 FQGNSA. This CDR3 is built from 14 residues. Trimming removed 3 bases from V and 7 bases from J; junction bases left unmatched: 6. For the CDR3, the DNA is TGTGCCAGCAGCTTGCCTAGCGGGGGCGGAGAGCAGTACTTC. Its translation: CASSLPSGGGEQYF.

J is TRBJ1-1 and V is TRBV6-1, with D perhaps TRBD1 (5 bases). Germline lookup yields CDR1 MNHNS and CDR2 SASEGT. The CDR3 totals 15 residues. The V end was cut by 6 bases, the J end by 5 bases, with 19 bases between. The CDR3 DNA follows: TGTGCCAGCAGGGGAGCGGGGGGACCCCAGACTGAAGCTTTCTTT. Encoded protein: CASRGAGGPQTEAFF.

The chain couples TRBV10-2 to TRBJ2-3; 8 bases are shared with TRBD1. This CDR3 spans 17 amino acids. Per germline, CDR1 WSHSY and CDR2 SAAADI. The J segment lost 0 bases and the V segment lost 7 bases, leaving 12 bases of the junction unmatched. This chain's CDR3 is CASISTGGADSTDTQYF. CDR3 nucleotides: TGCGCCAGCATTTCTACAGGGGGAGCGGATAGCACAGATACGCAGTATTTT.

Details on this clone: Mismatch with germline at one junction end may stem from a read error. The rearrangement joins TRBV7-7 to TRBJ2-5; no firm D call. In germline, CDR1 is SSHAT, CDR2 FNYEAQ (reference sequence). This CDR3 spans 13 amino acids. In DNA, the CDR3 is TGTGCTAGCAGCGTCCGGATCGAAGAGACCCAGTACTTC. Amino acid sequence: CASSVRIEETQYF.

The genes are TRBV27 and TRBJ2-2; D perhaps matches TRBD2 (7 bases). Deletions cut 5 bases from V and 6 bases from J, with 43 bases between. This CDR3 contains 24 residues. The germline gives CDR1 MNHEY, CDR2 SMNVEV (reference sequence). The CDR3 reads CASSPNSLRGGGGPVSSRSGELFF. The CDR3 bases are TGTGCCAGCAGTCCCAATTCCCTTCGTGGGGGCGGGGGCCCCGTTTCGAGTCGATCCGGGGAGCTGTTTTTT.

The table lists this clone with a few counts. The rearrangement joins TRBV5-4 to TRBJ1-1; a possible D gene is TRBD1 (6 bases). Trimming removed 4 bases from V and 1 base from J, with 11 bases in between. Germline V gene data show CDR1 as SGHNT and CDR2 as YYREEE (reference sequence). The CDR3 extends over 14 amino acids. In DNA form, the CDR3 reads TGTGCCAGCAGCCGAGGGGGGGGGAACACTGAAGCTTTCTTT. Encoded protein: CASSRGGGNTEAFF. The variable domain in full, completed from reference TRBV5-4 and TRBJ1-1, reads ETGVTQSPTHLIKTRGQQVTLRCSSQSGHNTVSWYQQALGQGPQFIFQYYREEENGRGNFPPRFSGLQFPNYSSELNVNALELDDSALYLCASSRGGGNTEAFFGQGTRLTVV.